This T cell receptor (beta chain) was observed in a study of T-cell reconstitution after alpha-beta-depleted transplantation in children. This clonotype turned up a few times. Antigen specificity is unknown. There are 12 residues in the CDR3. The germline V and J ends were trimmed by 4 bases and 3 bases, with 7 bases remaining between them. CDR1 and CDR2 from the germline V gene are DFQATT and SNEGSKA (reference sequence). General study points: Among T cells one year after transplant, newly produced cells accounted for most counts and diversity. In some patients, recipient T cells and intrathymic progenitors surviving conditioning explained high day-60 diversity. Expanded clones from the graft, numbering several hundred, reportedly supplied alpha-beta T cells about two months after transplant.

Researchers prepared the TCRbeta library using unique molecular identifiers, the study reports. Via MiXCR, TCRdb re-called the PCR reads, giving one row per CDR3 protein. The sample lists 500,000 to 650,000 distinct CDR3 sequences, about an eighth occurring once. The material was PBMCs, mostly from graft donor cells, obtained 180 days after TCRalphabeta/CD19-depleted stem cell transplant. The rearrangement uses TRBV20-1 and TRBJ2-4; D is ambiguous. The source of this sequence is a female patient aged 2-15 years who had a stem cell transplant for aplastic anemia, so the T cells may come from the graft donor. The CDR3 DNA sequence: TGCAGTGCTAAGATGGGCAAAAACATTCAGTACTTC. Translated, it gives CSAKMGKNIQYF.